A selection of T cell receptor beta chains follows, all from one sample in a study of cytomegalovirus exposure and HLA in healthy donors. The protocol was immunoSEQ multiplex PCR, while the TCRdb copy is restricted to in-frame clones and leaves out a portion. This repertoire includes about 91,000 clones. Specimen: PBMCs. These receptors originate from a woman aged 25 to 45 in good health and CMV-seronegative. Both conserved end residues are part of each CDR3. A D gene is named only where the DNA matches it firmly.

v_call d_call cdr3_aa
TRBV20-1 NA CSAWTAYEQYF
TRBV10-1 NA CASSVSGLRVGADTQYF
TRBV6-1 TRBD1 CASRTGTSYNEQFF
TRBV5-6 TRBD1 CASSLGDRGPLQPQHF
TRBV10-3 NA CAIRQLTNEKLFF
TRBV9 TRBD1 CASSVAVTGTEQYF
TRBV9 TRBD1 CASSDATGGQNIQYF
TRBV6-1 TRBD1 CASSEAGTGLETQYF
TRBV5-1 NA CASSLAVRSSYNEQFF
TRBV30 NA CAWRGLGSYEQYF
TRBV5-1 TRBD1 CASSLDRGTQNSPLHF
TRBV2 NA CASSPGRNTGELFF
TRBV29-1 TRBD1 CSVSLGGGKGNTIYF
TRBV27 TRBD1 CASSPRDRGPYEQYF
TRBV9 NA CASSPRPTVTDSGNTIYF
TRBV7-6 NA CASSSPGTEQYF
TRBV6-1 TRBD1 CASSSPGQGFEKLFF
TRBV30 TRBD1 CAWTGGSYEQYF
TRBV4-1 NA CASSQDGTRWNTIYF
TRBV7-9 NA CASSFGDRYQETQYF
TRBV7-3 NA CASSPLSRNTGELFF
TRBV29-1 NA CSVLTVANYGYTF
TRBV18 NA CASSPETGEGGEAFF
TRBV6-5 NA CASKTGLSTDTQYF
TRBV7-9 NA CASSPQGYNSPLHF
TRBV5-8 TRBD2 CASSWTSGSYEQYF
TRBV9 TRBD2 CASSVEPSGGETQYF
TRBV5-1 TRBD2 CASRDGGDNTGELFF
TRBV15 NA CATSREGVPEQYF
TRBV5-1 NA CASAVETANTGELFF
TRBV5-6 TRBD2 CASSPGGGWHEQYF
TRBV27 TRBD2 CASSLFLAGGWGDTQYF
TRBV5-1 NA CASSLGGTLPDEQYF
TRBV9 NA CASSVGQDNYGYTF
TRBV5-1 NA CASSFSGGNEQFF
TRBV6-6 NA CASINFRGTEAFF
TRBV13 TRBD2 CASSPQGSGGTDTQYF
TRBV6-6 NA CASSYSNVEDTQYF
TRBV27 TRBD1 CASSRTGGTANEKLFF
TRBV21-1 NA CASSKVGRRKHGYTF
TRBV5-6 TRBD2 CASSLGASGKYEQYF
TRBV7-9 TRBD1 CASSLLGTGEGQPQHF
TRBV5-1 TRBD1 CASSLRGQGAVYGYTF
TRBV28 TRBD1 CASSLFGQGAGGYTF
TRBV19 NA CASTWGEDNEQFF
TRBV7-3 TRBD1 CASSLDRVNTEAFF
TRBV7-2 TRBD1 CASSGRTGPNQPQHF
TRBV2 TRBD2 CASTGTSGGEQYF
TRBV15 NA CATSREGASGDTQYF
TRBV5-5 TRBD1 CASSVRDRSYEQYF
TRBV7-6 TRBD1 CASSLGPGQGGTEAFF
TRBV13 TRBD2 CASSSPTLGASGVAKNIQYF
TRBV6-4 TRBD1 CASSDYRGSRMNTEAFF
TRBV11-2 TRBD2 CASSARLAGEILYF
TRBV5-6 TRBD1 CASRRTGNTEAFF
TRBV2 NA CASSVAGETEAFF
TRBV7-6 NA CASSPNSYEQYF
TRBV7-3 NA CASSLNPGRGTEAFF
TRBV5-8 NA CASRSRHLDTQYF